A single sample gave rise to the 9 T cell receptor beta chains below, sequenced in a study of blood T cell repertoires in COVID-19 (dated by TCRdb to 2018 to 2020). Library method: the immunoSEQ multiplex PCR assay. TCRdb's version of the immuneACCESS table is confined to in-frame rearrangements and falls short of the full clone set. An unresolved V gene accounts for under half of the shortfall where checked; the remainder is of unknown origin. Within this sample are more than 350,000 clones, with around 87% of them counted one time only. Approximately 10% of the sample comes from the top ten. Sequencing was performed on PBMCs or T cells enriched from blood (not recorded which). Every receptor here comes from a woman aged 45 to 65 who had recovered from COVID-19.

This chain uses TRBV28 with TRBJ1-2; 8 bases map to TRBD1. The ends lost 6 bases at V and 1 base at J; junction bases unmatched: 10. The CDR3 contains 16 residues. CDR1 and CDR2 (germline): MDHEN, SYDVKM. Written as DNA, the CDR3 is TGTGCCAGCAGCCCACTACAGGGGGTTATTAACTATGGCTACACCTTC. Its protein is CASSPLQGVINYGYTF.

This chain connects TRBV3-1 (or the pseudogene TRBV3-2) to TRBJ1-1; 10 bases are a match to TRBD1. J gave up 0 bases and V 5 bases, and 21 bases lay outside the gene matches. CDR1 is LGHDT and CDR2 is YNNKEL in the germline V gene (reference sequence). The CDR3 length is 21 residues. Here the CDR3 reads CASSYSRDRGLSTHMNTEAFF. In DNA form, the CDR3 reads TGTGCCAGCAGCTACAGCCGGGACAGGGGCCTCTCAACCCATATGAACACTGAAGCTTTCTTT.

This chain joins TRBV7-2 and TRBJ1-4; 7 bases are shared with TRBD1. CDR3 size: 13 residues. J was trimmed by 6 bases and V by 5 bases; bases with no gene match: 3. Germline-derived CDR1 and CDR2 are SGHTA and FQGNSA. The CDR3 spells CASSRDSDEKLFF. CDR3 DNA sequence: TGTGCCAGCAGCCGGGACAGCGATGAAAAACTGTTTTTT.

The genes are TRBV7-2 and TRBJ1-5, with D perhaps TRBD1 (5 bases). Deletions cut 3 bases from V and 0 bases from J, with 9 bases between. CDR3 length equals 15 residues. The germline CDR1 and CDR2 sequences are SGHTA and FQGNSA. CDR3: CASSFGGSSNQPQHF. The CDR3 nucleotides read TGTGCCAGCAGCTTCGGGGGGAGTAGCAATCAGCCCCAGCATTTT.

The chain is built from TRBV11-2 and TRBJ2-7, with D possibly matching TRBD1 (6 bases). Germline V gene sequence: CDR1 SGHAT, CDR2 FQNNGV. The CDR3 runs 13 residues. Trimming took off 5 bases at V and 5 bases at J, with 13 bases between the two ends. CDR3 sequence reads: CASSPGQYHEQYF. The CDR3 DNA is TGTGCCAGCAGCCCTGGACAGTACCACGAGCAGTACTTC.

The CDR3 bases are TGTGCCGGGGGACAGCCGAACACTGAAGCTTTCTTT. This sequence encodes CAGGQPNTEAFF. The rearrangement joins TRBV2 to TRBJ1-1; 7 bases line up with TRBD1. This CDR3 is 12 amino acids long. V lost 11 bases to trimming and J lost 1 base; unmatched junction nucleotides: 4. From germline, CDR1 is SNHLY and CDR2 FYNNEI.

This clone was observed once. The chain recombines TRBV14 with TRBJ2-4; tentatively, D is TRBD2 (6 bases). CDR1 and CDR2 (germline): SGHDN, FVKESK. The V end was cut by 0 bases, the J end by 1 base, with 16 bases between. This CDR3 comprises 18 residues. The DNA of the CDR3 is TGTGCCAGCAGCCAAGATGGGACGGTCGGAGGGGCCAAAAACATTCAGTACTTC. It yields the protein CASSQDGTVGGAKNIQYF.

The CDR3 spells CASSRRTSGGASDTQYF. The CDR3, as DNA: TGTGCCAGCAGTCGCCGGACTAGCGGGGGGGCAAGTGATACGCAGTATTTT. The rearrangement joins TRBV27 to TRBJ2-3; TRBD2 matches at 15 bases. This CDR3 is 17 amino acids long. V trimming: 5 bases; J trimming: 6 bases; junction bases outside the gene matches: 9. The germline V gene has CDR1 MNHEY and CDR2 SMNVEV (reference sequence).

In DNA, the CDR3 is TGTGCCAGCAGTTACGAGGGTGCCTATAATTCACCCCTCCACTTT. Translated: CASSYEGAYNSPLHF. The rearrangement joins TRBV6-5 to TRBJ1-6; D not resolved. V was shortened by 2 bases and J by 2 bases, with 7 bases between the two germline ends. The CDR3 has 15 residues. The V gene's germline CDR1 is MNHEY and CDR2 SVGAGI.